The 6 T cell receptor beta chains below all came from one sample that was sequenced in a study of sequential checkpoint blockade in melanoma. Here immunoSEQ multiplex PCR was the method, and the copy in TCRdb shows in-frame clones only, minus some. Here the sample spans more than 5,000 clones, 15% to 20% being singletons. Stated treatment: randomized to nivolumab then ipilimumab (arm A) or the reverse (arm B). Source: tumor tissue (inferred from file names), taken from a patient given nivolumab and ipilimumab in sequence. Source of these receptors: a human donor with melanoma.

The chain employs TRBV19 and TRBJ1-4; possibly TRBD1 for D (6 bases). V lost 3 bases and J 6 bases, leaving 14 bases between the germline ends. The CDR3 extends over 15 amino acids. Germline CDR1 reads LNHDA; CDR2 reads SQIVND (reference sequence). The DNA for the CDR3 is TGTGCCAGTAGTATGCAATCGGGGGGCTATGAAAAACTGTTTTTT. Amino acid sequence: CASSMQSGGYEKLFF. The whole variable domain, remainder taken from reference TRBV19 and TRBJ1-4, is DGGITQSPKYLFRKEGQNVTLSCEQNLNHDAMYWYRQDPGQGLRLIYYSQIVNDFQKGDIAEGYSVSREKKESFPLTVTSAQKNPTAFYLCASSMQSGGYEKLFFGSGTQLSVL.

This clone was seen repeatedly, ten times or more. This chain uses TRBV11-3 with TRBJ2-3; 11 bases match TRBD2. The CDR3 has 18 residues. Trimming at V came to 5 bases and at J to 6 bases, leaving 16 bases not matched to a gene. Germline CDR1 reads SGHNT; CDR2 reads YENEEA. This CDR3 reads CASSLLARLAGKWDTQYF. CDR3 DNA: TGTGCCAGCAGCCTCTTGGCCAGACTAGCGGGGAAGTGGGATACGCAGTATTTT.

In its sample, this clone ranks as large. The CDR3 reads CASSPVSGNTIYF. The CDR3 DNA reads TGTGCCAGCTCACCAGTCTCTGGAAACACCATATATTTT. This rearrangement joins TRBV18 to TRBJ1-3; D is ambiguous. Germline CDR1 reads KGHSH; CDR2 reads LQKENI. The CDR3 has 13 amino acids. V lost 2 bases to trimming and J lost 0 bases, with 2 bases between them.

The chain is built from TRBV30 and TRBJ2-2, with D perhaps TRBD2 (6 bases). Per germline, CDR1 GTSNPN and CDR2 SVGIG (reference sequence). V shed 3 bases and J shed 4 bases, with 12 bases lying between them. This CDR3 has 14 amino acids. This chain's CDR3 is CAWRVGTATGELFF. CDR3 nucleotides: TGTGCCTGGAGGGTAGGGACTGCCACCGGGGAGCTGTTTTTT. Filled out from reference TRBV30 and TRBJ2-2, the complete variable domain reads SQTIHQWPATLVQPVGSPLSLECTVEGTSNPNLYWYRQAAGRGLQLLFYSVGIGQISSEVPQNLSASRPQDRQFILSSKKLLLSDSGFYLCAWRVGTATGELFFGEGSRLTVL.

V and J are TRBV10-2 and TRBJ2-5, with a weak D call TRBD2 (5 bases). Deletions cut 5 bases from V and 4 bases from J, with 11 bases between. The CDR3 loop spans 13 amino acids. CDR1 is WSHSY and CDR2 is SAAADI in the germline V gene. CDR3 protein: CASSPSRGETQYF. Here the CDR3 DNA reads TGCGCCAGCAGTCCTAGCCGAGGAGAGACCCAGTACTTC.

J is TRBJ1-2 and V is TRBV6-8; D may be TRBD1 (5 bases). CDR3 length: 12 amino acids. Looked up from germline, CDR1 is MNHGY and CDR2 is SAAAGT. The ends were cut back, 6 bases at V and 4 bases at J, with 9 bases in the middle. CDR3 sequence: CASSGDSYGYTF. For the CDR3, the DNA is TGTGCCAGCAGCGGCGACAGCTATGGCTACACCTTC.